Reported below is one T cell receptor (beta chain). Treatment in this sample: 15 to 20 received Ad26.COV2.S at low or high dose, single or two shots; several received placebo; per-sample allocation not given. Day 63 after the first injection of vaccine or placebo was the sampling time. Donation was by an adult aged 18-55 years who was in Boston. Ad26 vector vaccine expressed Wuhan-strain SARS-CoV-2 spike. Assay: immunoSEQ multiplex PCR; the TCRdb copy retains only in-frame clones and omits some. Found here are 300,000 to 450,000 clones, 70% to 90% of them singletons; the top ten hold roughly 3.1%. The source of the sample is a study of Ad26.COV2.S vaccination and SARS-CoV-2 variants. Across the study: A participant enrolled in the COV1001 Ad26.COV2.S trial arm provided the sample. Recipients of Ad26.COV2.S got it intramuscularly, once or twice 56 days apart.

Trimming stripped 2 bases from V and 0 bases from J, with 13 bases between. Per the germline V gene, CDR1 is SGHRS and CDR2 is YFSETQ. The CDR3 sequence is 16 residues long. This chain connects TRBV5-1 to TRBJ2-3; D gene uncertain. This specimen was peripheral blood, taken in a trial of Ad26.COV2.S vaccine versus placebo. The clonotype was recovered from a person between 18 and 65 years old who received the Ad26.COV2.S COVID-19 vaccine or a placebo. The CDR3 bases are TGCGCCAGCAGCTTCGTGGGCAGAGGCAGCACAGATACGCAGTATTTT. Protein product: CASSFVGRGSTDTQYF.